These T cell receptor beta chains were read from a single sample in a study of T cell changes during pregnancy in multiple sclerosis. Method: immunoSEQ multiplex PCR; TCRdb's copy keeps in-frame clones and lacks some. The sample yields about 50,000 clones, 80% to 95% seen once. The sequences come from CD4+ T cells from peripheral blood mononuclear cells, collected in the second trimester of pregnancy. Receptors originate from a female donor with multiple sclerosis, enrolled in a pregnancy study. CDR3s include the opening cysteine and the closing phenylalanine or tryptophan. The D gene is left open where the match is weak. For some rows the clone size is stated as once, few or many, or as a class when expanded; others skip it.

cdr3_nt	cdr3_aa	cdr3_length	d_call	clone_size	j_call	v_call
TGTGCCAGCAGCAAAAACGGGCAGGGGGTGCTACATGGCTACACCTTC	CASSKNGQGVLHGYTF	16	TRBD1	once	TRBJ1-2	TRBV7-9
TGTGCCAGCAGCTTCGCGACTAGCGGGGTGTCCACAGATACGCAGTATTTT	CASSFATSGVSTDTQYF	17	TRBD2	.	TRBJ2-3	TRBV7-9
TGTGCCAGCAGGGACTGGAGGACAGGTAACAATGAGCAGTTCTTC	CASRDWRTGNNEQFF	15	TRBD1	once	TRBJ2-1	TRBV27
TGTGCCAGCAGCTCGCATCGGGACACGAGGGAGACCCAGTACTTC	CASSSHRDTRETQYF	15	.	.	TRBJ2-5	TRBV11-2
TGTGCCAGCAGCTTGGAGGAGGGAGGCACGATTACCGGGGAGCTGTTTTTT	CASSLEEGGTITGELFF	17	.	once	TRBJ2-2	TRBV11-3
TGTGCCAGCAGCGTACGACTAGCGGGGGGGAACACCGGGGAGCTGTTTTTT	CASSVRLAGGNTGELFF	17	TRBD2	.	TRBJ2-2	TRBV4-2
TGTGCCAGCTCACCGAGTAGCACAGATACGCAGTATTTT	CASSPSSTDTQYF	13	.	.	TRBJ2-3	TRBV18
TGTGCCAGTAGTCCTACAGGGAACACCGGGGAGCTGTTTTTT	CASSPTGNTGELFF	14	.	.	TRBJ2-2	TRBV19
TGTGCCAGCACTCCGACAGGGCCTTCCTACGAGCAGTACTTC	CASTPTGPSYEQYF	14	TRBD1	.	TRBJ2-7	TRBV6-5
TGTGCCAGCAGCTTGGATCAGGGTCAGAACACTGAAGCTTTCTTT	CASSLDQGQNTEAFF	15	.	.	TRBJ1-1	TRBV5-4
TGTGCCACTCGACAGCTTTATAATTCACCCCTCCACTTT	CATRQLYNSPLHF	13	.	.	TRBJ1-6	TRBV18
TGTGCCAGCTCACCACCGGTAGATTCCGGGGAGCTGTTTTTT	CASSPPVDSGELFF	14	.	.	TRBJ2-2	TRBV18
TGTGCCAGCTCTACGGAGCCTAGACCTAACTATGGCTACACCTTC	CASSTEPRPNYGYTF	15	.	.	TRBJ1-2	TRBV18
TGTGCCAGCAGCTTCACAGGGAGCTCTGGAAACACCATATATTTT	CASSFTGSSGNTIYF	15	.	.	TRBJ1-3	TRBV7-2
TGTGCCAGTAGCCTAGGCCTCTCTTCCTACGAGCAGTACTTC	CASSLGLSSYEQYF	14	.	.	TRBJ2-7	TRBV19
TGTGCCAGCCGAACTACTGAGACCCAGTACTTC	CASRTTETQYF	11	.	.	TRBJ2-5	TRBV6-6